This T cell receptor beta chain originates from a study of identifying expanded T cells in peripheral blood. Regarding the study as a whole: Technical replicates showed around 1.3 changed clones; around two weeks about 16.4; four weeks 19.

Of note for this clone: Its antigen is still unknown.

TCRdb keeps only in-frame clones here, not all; method: immunoSEQ multiplex PCR. The sample consists of 90,000 to 120,000 clones, around nine tenths of them appearing once. Germline V CDR1 and CDR2: MNHEY, SMNVEV (reference sequence). The V and J ends lost 4 bases and 4 bases, in that order; junction bases with no gene match: 1. CDR3 size: 14 residues. Healthy donors had no documented immune events, such as infections, while sampled. The clonotype was recovered from a person aged 18 to 75 in good health. Sequenced sample: blood. V usage is TRBV27 and J usage is TRBJ2-1, with 10 nucleotides matching TRBD1. The CDR3, as DNA: TGTGCCAGCAGTTGGGACAGGGGATACAATGAGCAGTTCTTC. It translates to CASSWDRGYNEQFF.